Following are 16 T cell receptor beta chains from one sample sequenced in a study of T cells in Graves' hyperthyroidism and ophthalmopathy. Template material for amplifying TCR beta CDR3 regions consisted of RNA transcripts. When the TCR CDR3 underwent first-round RT-PCR, the HTBI primer set was used. TCRdb reprocessed the multiplex PCR reads with MiXCR, giving one entry per CDR3 protein. The sample holds nearly 600,000 distinct CDR3 sequences, approximately 14% seen once. Sequencing used blood. All receptors come from a young woman with Graves' hyperthyroidism that later progressed to Graves' ophthalmopathy.

As concerns this clonotype: A junction boundary mismatches the germline segment, possibly from a read error. The J gene is TRBJ2-7, the V gene TRBV12-3 or TRBV12-4; the D is unclear. The CDR3 has 16 residues. This CDR3 reads CASSPTRGARPYGQYF. The CDR3 DNA reads TGTGCCAGCTCACCAACACGTGGCGCTAGGCCCTACGGGCAGTACTTC.

This clonotype has at least ten counts. The chain recombines TRBV18 with TRBJ1-6; D is unresolved. The V end lost 4 bases, the J end lost 5 bases, and 6 bases lay between the germline ends. The CDR3 loop spans 13 amino acids. In germline, CDR1 is KGHSH, CDR2 LQKENI. The CDR3 coding sequence is TGTGCCAGCTCACGGGGAGATAATTCACCCCTCCACTTT. Its protein is CASSRGDNSPLHF. The complete variable domain, with remaining parts taken from reference TRBV18 and TRBJ1-6, reads NAGVMQNPRHLVRRRGQEARLRCSPMKGHSHVYWYRQLPEEGLKFMVYLQKENIIDESGMPKERFSAEFPKEGPSILRIQQVVRGDSAAYFCASSRGDNSPLHFGNGTRLTVT.

This clonotype showed up many times. The V gene is TRBV30, the J gene TRBJ1-1; possible D gene TRBD1, 5 bases. Trimming took 4 bases from V and 5 from J, leaving 11 bases between them. Germline assignment: CDR1 GTSNPN and CDR2 SVGIG (reference sequence). This CDR3 is 12 amino acids long. The CDR3 DNA sequence: TGTGCCTGGATCTCCGGGGGGACTGAAGCTTTCTTT. Translated: CAWISGGTEAFF.

This clonotype was counted ten times or more. The chain employs TRBV9 and TRBJ2-3; 10 positions match TRBD2. J lost 3 bases, V lost 4 bases, and 5 bases had no gene match. This CDR3 is 15 amino acids long. In germline, CDR1 is SGDLS, CDR2 YYNGEE. This CDR3 reads CASSKQAGGTDTQYF. In DNA, the CDR3 is TGTGCCAGCAGCAAACAAGCGGGAGGGACAGATACGCAGTATTTT.

This clonotype has at least ten counts. The V and J genes are TRBV24-1 and TRBJ1-5, with a possible D match to TRBD1 (5 bases). Germline lookup yields CDR1 KGHDR and CDR2 SFDVKD. The CDR3 consists of 14 residues. V lost 0 bases, J lost 5 bases, and 7 bases lay in between. The CDR3 here is CATSDLRGDQPQHF. CDR3 nucleotides: TGTGCCACCAGTGATTTGCGGGGCGATCAGCCCCAGCATTTT.

The chain uses TRBV12-3 or TRBV12-4 and TRBJ2-1, with 7 bases fitting TRBD1. The CDR3 runs 12 residues. The V gene end was trimmed by 6 bases and the J gene end by 11 bases; junction bases not matched to a gene: 7. CDR3 coding DNA: TGTGCCAGCAGCCGCCGACAGGGCCAGCAGTTCTTC. Amino acid sequence: CASSRRQGQQFF.

Ten or more counts support this clonotype. The V and J genes are TRBV2 and TRBJ1-1, with D unresolved. The CDR3 spans 11 residues. From germline, CDR1 is SNHLY and CDR2 FYNNEI. Trimming pared 5 bases from V and 4 bases from J, leaving 5 bases between. CDR3: CASSRSTEAFF. CDR3 nucleotides: TGTGCCAGCAGTCGAAGCACTGAAGCTTTCTTT.

This clonotype was detected ten times or more. The chain recombines TRBV2 with TRBJ2-4, with unresolved D. V was pared by 3 bases and J by 2 bases, with 8 bases between. CDR1 SNHLY and CDR2 FYNNEI come from the germline V gene. The CDR3 consists of 14 residues. The CDR3 bases are TGTGCCAGCAGTGACCAAAGGACCAAAAACATTCAGTACTTC. Protein product: CASSDQRTKNIQYF.

This clonotype was detected many times. V gene TRBV6-1 combines with J gene TRBJ1-2, with 8 bases matching TRBD1. This CDR3 contains 17 residues. The germline V gene encodes CDR1 MNHNS and CDR2 SASEGT. V shed 8 bases and J 8 bases; nucleotides not matched to a gene: 22. CDR3 amino acids: CASQLNNWDRPPVGYTF. The DNA of the CDR3 is TGTGCCAGCCAATTAAACAACTGGGACAGGCCCCCGGTGGGCTACACCTTC.

This clonotype was picked up many times. The chain recombines TRBV7-9 with TRBJ2-2; 9 bases fit TRBD2. Trimming removed 5 bases from V and 4 bases from J; junction bases left unmatched: 11. There are 17 residues in the CDR3. CDR1 SEHNR and CDR2 FQNEAQ come from the germline V gene (reference sequence). CDR3 DNA: TGTGCCAGCAGCCCATTTAGCGGGAGCCGTGGCACCGGGGAGCTGTTTTTT. This codes for CASSPFSGSRGTGELFF. Full variable domain (remainder filled in from reference TRBV7-9 and TRBJ2-2): DTGVSQNPRHKITKRGQNVTFRCDPISEHNRLYWYRQTLGQGPEFLTYFQNEAQLEKSRLLSDRFSAERPKGSFSTLEIQRTEQGDSAMYLCASSPFSGSRGTGELFFGEGSRLTVL.

This clonotype was counted ten times or more. The chain couples TRBV5-5 to TRBJ1-2, with 7 bases matching TRBD1. The ends lost 5 bases at V and 5 bases at J; junction bases unmatched: 9. Germline CDR1 is SGHKS and CDR2 is YYEKEE (reference sequence). CDR3 length: 14 amino acids. The CDR3 is CASSYPGQSYGYTF. For the CDR3, the DNA is TGTGCCAGCAGTTATCCGGGACAGTCTTATGGCTACACCTTC.

In its sample, this clonotype was seen many times. V usage is TRBV18 and J usage is TRBJ2-5; tentative D call: TRBD1 (6 bases). Germline V gives CDR1 KGHSH, CDR2 LQKENI. V was trimmed by 5 bases and J by 1 base, leaving 8 bases between them. This CDR3 contains 13 residues. CDR3 nucleotides: TGTGCCAGCTCAGCAGGGGCCCAAGAGACCCAGTACTTC. Encoded protein: CASSAGAQETQYF.

The chain is built from TRBV5-4 and TRBJ2-1, with D perhaps matching TRBD2 (6 bases). Germline CDR1 reads SGHNT; CDR2 reads YYREEE (reference sequence). CDR3 length: 16 residues. The V end was cut by 4 bases, the J end by 5 bases, with 19 bases between. CDR3: CASSPGLTVFDNEQFF. CDR3 DNA sequence: TGTGCCAGCAGCCCGGGACTCACTGTCTTCGACAATGAGCAGTTCTTC.

This chain connects TRBV13 to TRBJ2-1; 9 nucleotides match TRBD2. CDR3 length equals 12 residues. V dropped 3 bases and J dropped 14; count of bases not matched to a gene: 5. CDR1 is PRHDT and CDR2 is FYEKMQ in the germline V gene (reference sequence). The DNA for the CDR3 is TGTGCCAGCAGCTTCTCTAGCGGGGACAAGTTCTTC. It translates to CASSFSSGDKFF.

This clonotype was detected ten times or more. The V and J genes are TRBV20-1 and TRBJ1-2; D is possibly TRBD1 (5 bases). Trimming stripped 6 bases from V and 2 bases from J, with 10 bases between. CDR3 length equals 12 residues. The germline gives CDR1 DFQATT, CDR2 SNEGSKA (reference sequence). The DNA of the CDR3 is TGCAGTGCCGGGACGGAGAACTATGGCTACACCTTC. Amino acids: CSAGTENYGYTF.

About this clonotype: Relative to the germline gene, one junction end is altered; a read error may explain this. The chain has TRBV11-2 and TRBJ2-6; perhaps TRBD1 as D (5 bases). This CDR3 has 14 residues. Germline assignment: CDR1 SGHAT and CDR2 FQNNGV. CDR3 nucleotide sequence: TGTGCCAGCAGCTTATCCTCTGGGGCCGACGTCCTGACTTTC. This sequence encodes CASSLSSGADVLTF.